The 5 T cell receptor beta chains reported below all come from one sample, sequenced in a study of STAT5B mutations in CD4+ large granular lymphocyte leukemia. Profiled with immunoSEQ multiplex PCR; TCRdb holds only in-frame clones, not every one. Found here are around 35,000 clones, roughly two thirds of them singletons; the top ten hold around 1.7%. The sample taken for sequencing was CD4+ T cells from blood buffy coats. The source is a human donor in good health.

The rearrangement uses TRBV18 and TRBJ2-5; D possibly corresponds to TRBD1 (5 bases). CDR3 length: 14 residues. Germline V gene data show CDR1 as KGHSH and CDR2 as LQKENI. V was clipped by 6 bases and J by 5 bases, with 16 bases between them. In DNA, the CDR3 is TGTGCCAGCTCCCCCCCAGGGCGCGCGGAGACCCAGTACTTC. Protein product: CASSPPGRAETQYF.

The chain carries TRBV2 and TRBJ2-7, with 7 bases fitting TRBD2. This CDR3 has 13 residues. With 5 bases clipped from V and 0 bases from J, the junction kept 1 base outside the gene matches. The germline V gene has CDR1 SNHLY and CDR2 FYNNEI. The chain's CDR3 is CASSSSGSYEQYF. Here the CDR3 DNA reads TGTGCCAGCAGTTCTAGCGGCTCCTACGAGCAGTACTTC.

The rearrangement links TRBV7-2 to TRBJ2-7, with D possibly matching TRBD1 (5 bases). Germline V gene lookup returns CDR1 SGHTA and CDR2 FQGNSA. V lost 2 bases and J 0 bases, leaving 11 bases between the germline ends. The CDR3 consists of 15 residues. The CDR3: CASSLYQGTSYEQYF. Written as DNA, the CDR3 is TGTGCCAGCAGCTTATACCAGGGCACCTCCTACGAGCAGTACTTC.

In DNA, the CDR3 is TGCGCCAGCAGCTTGGAGGACGGATCACAAGAGACCCAGTACTTC. Amino acids: CASSLEDGSQETQYF. J is TRBJ2-5 and V is TRBV5-1; D is ambiguous. The germline gives CDR1 SGHRS, CDR2 YFSETQ. Between the trimmed V and J ends, which lost 0 bases and 2 bases, there was a span of 11 bases. The CDR3 has 15 residues.

The chain is built from TRBV2 and TRBJ1-4; possibly TRBD1 for D (5 bases). The CDR3 length is 15 residues. Looked up from germline, CDR1 is SNHLY and CDR2 is FYNNEI. V lost 6 bases, J lost 5 bases, and 16 bases lay in between. The CDR3 loop reads CASRKDGGENEKLFF. DNA for the CDR3: TGTGCCAGCAGAAAGGACGGAGGGGAGAATGAAAAACTGTTTTTT. Full variable domain (missing parts from reference TRBV2 and TRBJ1-4): EPEVTQTPSHQVTQMGQEVILRCVPISNHLYFYWYRQILGQKVEFLVSFYNNEISEKSEIFDDQFSVERPDGSNFTLKIRSTKLEDSAMYFCASRKDGGENEKLFFGSGTQLSVL.